Sequencing of this TCR beta chain was carried out in a study of blood T cell repertoires in COVID-19. Germline V gene sequence: CDR1 LGHDT, CDR2 YNNKEL (reference sequence). The germline V and J ends were trimmed by 0 bases and 7 bases, with 13 bases remaining between them. The CDR3 extends over 15 amino acids. Clones were read by immunoSEQ multiplex PCR, and TCRdb kept only the in-frame ones, dropping some. The repertoire includes 250,000 to 300,000 clones, 86% of them detected once, and about an eighth sits in the top ten. Sequenced input: peripheral blood. The receptor's source is a woman in her thirties with COVID-19, enrolled during active disease. V usage is TRBV3-1 (or the pseudogene TRBV3-2) and J usage is TRBJ2-1; D ambiguous. This CDR3 reads CASSQDVSFQNEQFF. The CDR3 bases are TGTGCCAGCAGCCAAGATGTCTCTTTCCAGAATGAGCAGTTCTTC.